These 5 T cell receptor beta chains were sequenced from one sample in a study of T cells after yellow fever vaccination. From the 5' RACE reads, TCRdb called clonotypes with MiXCR, one entry per CDR3 protein. The data contain about 170,000 distinct CDR3 sequences, 5.5% to 7.5% of them singletons. The sequencing used CD4+ T cells sorted from PBMCs, collected on the day of the first yellow fever vaccination. These receptors were obtained from a man younger than 30 who received the YFV17D yellow fever vaccine.

The chain is built from TRBV7-2 and TRBJ1-5; D not resolved. This CDR3 spans 15 amino acids. Germline V gives CDR1 SGHTA, CDR2 FQGNSA. The V gene lost 2 bases and the J gene lost 4 bases, with 12 bases spanning the gap. DNA for the CDR3: TGTGCCAGCAGCTTAACTCCCGGACTGAATCAGCCCCAGCATTTT. It yields the protein CASSLTPGLNQPQHF. The complete variable domain, with remaining parts taken from reference TRBV7-2 and TRBJ1-5, reads GAGVSQSPSNKVTEKGKDVELRCDPISGHTALYWYRQSLGQGLEFLIYFQGNSAPDKSGLPSDRFSAERTGGSVSTLTIQRTQQEDSAVYLCASSLTPGLNQPQHFGDGTRLSIL.

This clonotype was counted between two and nine times. The chain has TRBV3-1 and TRBJ1-6; D is possibly TRBD1 (5 bases). This CDR3 is built from 20 residues. CDR1 and CDR2 (germline): LGHDT, YNNKEL (reference sequence). Between the trimmed V and J ends, which lost 0 bases and 3 bases, there was a span of 21 bases. CDR3 nucleotide sequence: TGTGCCAGCAGCCAAGACCCCTGTGGTAGGGGCGCGGTCTATAATTCACCCCTCCACTTT. It is translated as CASSQDPCGRGAVYNSPLHF.

This clonotype turned up a few times. The chain carries TRBV20-1 and TRBJ2-3; possibly TRBD2 for D (6 bases). Trimming pared 5 bases from V and 1 base from J, leaving 19 bases between. Germline CDR1 reads DFQATT; CDR2 reads SNEGSKA (reference sequence). The CDR3 covers 16 residues. The CDR3 spells CSAYPPWVAGTDTQYF. CDR3 nucleotide sequence: TGCAGTGCTTACCCCCCTTGGGTAGCGGGCACAGATACGCAGTATTTT.

V usage is TRBV20-1 and J usage is TRBJ2-1, with TRBD2 matching over 10 bases. Germline trimming cut 4 bases from V and 3 bases from J; bases unmatched to any gene: 3. The germline CDR1 and CDR2 sequences are DFQATT and SNEGSKA (reference sequence). This CDR3 contains 14 residues. The CDR3, as DNA: TGCAGTGCTAAGACTAGCGGGTACTACAATGAGCAGTTCTTC. Amino acids: CSAKTSGYYNEQFF.

Many counts were recorded for this clonotype. The V call is TRBV7-2, the J call TRBJ2-4, with D possibly TRBD2 on 6 matching bases. V dropped 5 bases and J dropped 0 bases, with 17 bases sitting between them. This CDR3 region has 17 residues. The germline CDR1 and CDR2 sequences are SGHTA and FQGNSA. The CDR3 here is CASSPAGRGRAKNIQYF. DNA for the CDR3: TGTGCCAGCAGCCCAGCCGGGCGGGGTAGAGCCAAAAACATTCAGTACTTC.